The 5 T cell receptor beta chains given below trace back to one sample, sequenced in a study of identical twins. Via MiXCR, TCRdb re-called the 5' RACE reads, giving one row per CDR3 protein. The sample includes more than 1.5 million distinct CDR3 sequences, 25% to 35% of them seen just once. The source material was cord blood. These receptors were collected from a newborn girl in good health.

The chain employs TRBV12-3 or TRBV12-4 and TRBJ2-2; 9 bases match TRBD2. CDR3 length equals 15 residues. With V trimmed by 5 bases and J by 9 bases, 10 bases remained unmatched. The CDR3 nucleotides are TGTGCCAGCAGTGACGCGGGACTAGCAACTCGGGAGCTGTTTTTT. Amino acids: CASSDAGLATRELFF.

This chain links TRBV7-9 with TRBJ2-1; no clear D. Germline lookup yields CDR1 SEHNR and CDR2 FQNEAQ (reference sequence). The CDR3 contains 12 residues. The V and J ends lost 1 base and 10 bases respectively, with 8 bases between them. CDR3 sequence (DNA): TGTGCCAGCAGCTTAGATACTGGCGAGCAGTTCTTC. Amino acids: CASSLDTGEQFF.

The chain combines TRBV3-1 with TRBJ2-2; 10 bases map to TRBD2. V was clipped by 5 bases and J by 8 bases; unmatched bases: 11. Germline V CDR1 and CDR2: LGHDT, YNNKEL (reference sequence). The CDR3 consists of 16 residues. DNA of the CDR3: TGTGCCAGCAGCTGGGCCAGCGGGGGGGCGATTGGGGAGCTGTTTTTT. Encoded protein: CASSWASGGAIGELFF.

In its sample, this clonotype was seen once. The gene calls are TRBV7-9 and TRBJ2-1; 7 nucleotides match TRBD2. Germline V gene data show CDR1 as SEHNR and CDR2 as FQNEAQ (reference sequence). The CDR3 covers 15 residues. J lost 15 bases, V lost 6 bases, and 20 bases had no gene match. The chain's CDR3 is CASRNGLGREDGRFF. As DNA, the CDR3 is TGTGCCAGCAGGAACGGACTAGGAAGGGAGGATGGGCGGTTCTTC.

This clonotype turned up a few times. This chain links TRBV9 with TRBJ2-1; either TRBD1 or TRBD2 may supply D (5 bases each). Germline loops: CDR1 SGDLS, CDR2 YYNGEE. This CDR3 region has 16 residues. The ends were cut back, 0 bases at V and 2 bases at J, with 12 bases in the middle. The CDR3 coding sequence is TGTGCCAGCAGCGTAGAAGGTGGGGGTCCCTACAATGAGCAGTTCTTC. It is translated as CASSVEGGGPYNEQFF.